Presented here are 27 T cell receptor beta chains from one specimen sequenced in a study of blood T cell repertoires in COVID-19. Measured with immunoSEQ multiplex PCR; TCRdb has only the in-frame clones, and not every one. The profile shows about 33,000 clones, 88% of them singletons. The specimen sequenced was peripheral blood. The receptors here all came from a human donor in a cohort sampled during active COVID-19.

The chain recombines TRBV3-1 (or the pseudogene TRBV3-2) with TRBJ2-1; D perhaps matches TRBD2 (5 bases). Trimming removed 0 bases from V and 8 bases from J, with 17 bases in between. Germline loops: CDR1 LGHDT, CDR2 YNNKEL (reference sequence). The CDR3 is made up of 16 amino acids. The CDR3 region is CASSQEIEGFGDEQFF. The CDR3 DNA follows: TGTGCCAGCAGCCAAGAGATAGAGGGATTCGGAGATGAGCAGTTCTTC.

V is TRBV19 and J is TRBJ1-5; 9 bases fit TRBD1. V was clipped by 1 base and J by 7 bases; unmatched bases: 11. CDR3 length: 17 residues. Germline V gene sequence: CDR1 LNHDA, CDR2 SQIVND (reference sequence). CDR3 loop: CASSIGTLRTGAQPQHF. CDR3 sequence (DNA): TGTGCCAGTAGTATAGGCACTCTAAGGACAGGGGCACAGCCCCAGCATTTT.

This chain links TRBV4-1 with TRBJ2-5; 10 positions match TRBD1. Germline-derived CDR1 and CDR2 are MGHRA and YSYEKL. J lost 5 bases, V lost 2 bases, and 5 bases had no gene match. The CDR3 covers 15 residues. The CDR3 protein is CASSQPTGGEETQYF. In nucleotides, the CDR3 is TGCGCCAGCAGCCAACCGACAGGGGGCGAGGAGACCCAGTACTTC.

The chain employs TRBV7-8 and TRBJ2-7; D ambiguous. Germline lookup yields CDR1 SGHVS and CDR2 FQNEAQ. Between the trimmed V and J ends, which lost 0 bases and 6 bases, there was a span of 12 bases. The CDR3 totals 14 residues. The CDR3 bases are TGTGCCAGCAGCTTAGCGCCTTTCGAGAGCGAGCAGTACTTC. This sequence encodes CASSLAPFESEQYF. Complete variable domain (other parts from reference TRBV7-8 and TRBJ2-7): GAGVSQSPRYKVAKRGQDVALRCDPISGHVSLFWYQQALGQGPEFLTYFQNEAQLDKSGLPSDRFFAERPEGSVSTLKIQRTQQEDSAVYLCASSLAPFESEQYFGPGTRLTVT.

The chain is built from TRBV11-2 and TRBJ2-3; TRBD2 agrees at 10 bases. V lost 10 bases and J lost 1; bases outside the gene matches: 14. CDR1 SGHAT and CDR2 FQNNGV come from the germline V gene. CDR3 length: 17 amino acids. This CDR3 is CAIYPRASGSGTDTQYF. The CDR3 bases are TGTGCCATCTATCCTCGGGCTAGCGGGAGTGGCACAGATACGCAGTATTTT.

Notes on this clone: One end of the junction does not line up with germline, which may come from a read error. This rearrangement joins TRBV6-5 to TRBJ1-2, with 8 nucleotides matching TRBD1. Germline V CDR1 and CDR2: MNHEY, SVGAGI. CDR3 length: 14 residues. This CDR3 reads CASRATGGVYGHTF. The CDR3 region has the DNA TGTGCCAGCAGGGCAACAGGGGGGGTCTATGGCCACACCTTC.

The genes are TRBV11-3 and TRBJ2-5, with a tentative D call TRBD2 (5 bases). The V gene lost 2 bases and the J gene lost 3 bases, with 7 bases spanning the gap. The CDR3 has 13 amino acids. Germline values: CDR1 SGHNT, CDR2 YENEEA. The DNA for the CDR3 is TGTGCCAGCAGCTTAAACGGGAAAGAGACCCAGTACTTC. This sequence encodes CASSLNGKETQYF.

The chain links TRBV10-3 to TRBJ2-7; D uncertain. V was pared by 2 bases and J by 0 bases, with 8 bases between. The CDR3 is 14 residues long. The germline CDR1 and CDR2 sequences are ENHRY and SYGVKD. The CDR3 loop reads CAISEDTTSYEQYF. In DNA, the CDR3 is TGTGCCATCAGTGAGGATACTACCTCCTACGAGCAGTACTTC.

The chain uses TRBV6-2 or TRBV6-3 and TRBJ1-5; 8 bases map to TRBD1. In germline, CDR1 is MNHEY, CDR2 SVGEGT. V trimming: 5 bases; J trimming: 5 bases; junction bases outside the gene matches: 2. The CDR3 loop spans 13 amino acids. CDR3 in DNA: TGTGCCAGCAGTGGACAGGGTGATCAGCCCCAGCATTTT. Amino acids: CASSGQGDQPQHF.

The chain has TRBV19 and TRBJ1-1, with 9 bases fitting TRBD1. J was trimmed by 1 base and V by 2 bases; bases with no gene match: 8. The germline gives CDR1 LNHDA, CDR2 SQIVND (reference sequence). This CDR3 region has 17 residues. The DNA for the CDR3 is TGTGCCAGTAGTATATGGGCAGGGACAGGGCCGAACACTGAAGCTTTCTTT. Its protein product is CASSIWAGTGPNTEAFF.

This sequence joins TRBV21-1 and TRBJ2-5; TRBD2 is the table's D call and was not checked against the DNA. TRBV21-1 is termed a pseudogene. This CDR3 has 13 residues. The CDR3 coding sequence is TGTGCCAGCCGAGCTGCGGAGGGGGAGACCCAGTACTTC. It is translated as CASRAAEGETQYF.

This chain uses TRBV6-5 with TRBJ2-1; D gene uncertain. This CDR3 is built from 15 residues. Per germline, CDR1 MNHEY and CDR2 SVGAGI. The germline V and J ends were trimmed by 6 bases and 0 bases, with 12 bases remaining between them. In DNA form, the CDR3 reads TGTGCCAGCAGCCCCAGGAAGAGCTCCTACAATGAGCAGTTCTTC. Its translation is CASSPRKSSYNEQFF.

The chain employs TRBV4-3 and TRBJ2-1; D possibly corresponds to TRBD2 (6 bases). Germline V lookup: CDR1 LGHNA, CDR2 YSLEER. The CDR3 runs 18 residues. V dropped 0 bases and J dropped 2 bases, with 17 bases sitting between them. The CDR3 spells CASSQDYLGGATYNEQFF. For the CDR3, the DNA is TGCGCCAGCAGCCAAGACTATCTGGGCGGGGCTACCTACAATGAGCAGTTCTTC.

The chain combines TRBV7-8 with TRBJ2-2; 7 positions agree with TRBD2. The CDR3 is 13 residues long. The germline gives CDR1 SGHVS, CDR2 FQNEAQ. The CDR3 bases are TGTGCGGGGGGGAGATTAAACACCGGGGAGCTGTTTTTT. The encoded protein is CAGGRLNTGELFF.

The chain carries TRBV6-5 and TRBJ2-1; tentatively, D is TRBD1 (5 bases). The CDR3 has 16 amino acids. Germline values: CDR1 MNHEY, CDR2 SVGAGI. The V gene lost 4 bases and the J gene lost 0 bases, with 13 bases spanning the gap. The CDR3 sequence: CASSFPQGGSYNEQFF. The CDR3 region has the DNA TGTGCCAGCAGTTTCCCTCAGGGCGGCTCCTACAATGAGCAGTTCTTC.

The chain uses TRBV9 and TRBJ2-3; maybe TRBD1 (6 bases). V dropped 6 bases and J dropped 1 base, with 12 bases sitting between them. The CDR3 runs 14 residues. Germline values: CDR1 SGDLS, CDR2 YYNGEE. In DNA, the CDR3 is TGTGCCAGCAATCAGGGGTCTGGCACAGATACGCAGTATTTT. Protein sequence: CASNQGSGTDTQYF. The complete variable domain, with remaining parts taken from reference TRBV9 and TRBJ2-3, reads DSGVTQTPKHLITATGQRVTLRCSPRSGDLSVYWYQQSLDQGLQFLIQYYNGEERAKGNILERFSAQQFPDLHSELNLSSLELGDSALYFCASNQGSGTDTQYFGPGTRLTVL.

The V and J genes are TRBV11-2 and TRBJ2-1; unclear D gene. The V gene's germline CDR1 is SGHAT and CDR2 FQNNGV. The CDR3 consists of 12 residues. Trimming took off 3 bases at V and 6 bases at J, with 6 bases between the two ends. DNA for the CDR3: TGTGCCAGCAGCTTTGGCTCCAATGAGCAGTTCTTC. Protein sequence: CASSFGSNEQFF. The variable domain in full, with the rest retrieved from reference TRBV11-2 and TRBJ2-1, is EAGVAQSPRYKIIEKRQSVAFWCNPISGHATLYWYQQILGQGPKLLIQFQNNGVVDDSQLPKDRFSAERLKGVDSTLKIQPAKLEDSAVYLCASSFGSNEQFFGPGTRLTVL.

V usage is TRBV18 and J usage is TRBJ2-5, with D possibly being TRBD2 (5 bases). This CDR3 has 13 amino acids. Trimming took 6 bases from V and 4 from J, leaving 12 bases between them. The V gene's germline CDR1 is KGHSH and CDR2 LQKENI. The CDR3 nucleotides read TGTGCCAGCTCTTCCAATGAGGGAGAGACCCAGTACTTC. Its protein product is CASSSNEGETQYF. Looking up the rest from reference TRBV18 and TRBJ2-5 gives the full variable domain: NAGVMQNPRHLVRRRGQEARLRCSPMKGHSHVYWYRQLPEEGLKFMVYLQKENIIDESGMPKERFSAEFPKEGPSILRIQQVVRGDSAAYFCASSSNEGETQYFGPGTRLLVL.

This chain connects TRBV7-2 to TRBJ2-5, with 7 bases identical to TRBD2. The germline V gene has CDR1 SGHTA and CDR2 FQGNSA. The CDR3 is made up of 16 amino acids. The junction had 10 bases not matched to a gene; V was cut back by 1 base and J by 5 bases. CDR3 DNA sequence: TGTGCCAGCAGCTTAGAACGGTCTAGCGGTAAGGAGACCCAGTACTTC. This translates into CASSLERSSGKETQYF.

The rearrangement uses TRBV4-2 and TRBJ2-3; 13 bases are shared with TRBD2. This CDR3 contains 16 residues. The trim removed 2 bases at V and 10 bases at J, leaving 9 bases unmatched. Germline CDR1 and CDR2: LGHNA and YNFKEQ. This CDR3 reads CASSQRLAGGSVAQYF. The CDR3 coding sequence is TGTGCCAGCAGCCAAAGACTAGCGGGGGGTTCGGTGGCGCAGTATTTT.

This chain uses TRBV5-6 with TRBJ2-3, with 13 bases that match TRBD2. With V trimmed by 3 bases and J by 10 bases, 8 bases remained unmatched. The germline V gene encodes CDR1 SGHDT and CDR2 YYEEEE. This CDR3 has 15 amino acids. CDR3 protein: CASSSGTSGIMAQYF. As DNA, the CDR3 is TGTGCCAGCAGCTCCGGGACTAGCGGGATCATGGCGCAGTATTTT.

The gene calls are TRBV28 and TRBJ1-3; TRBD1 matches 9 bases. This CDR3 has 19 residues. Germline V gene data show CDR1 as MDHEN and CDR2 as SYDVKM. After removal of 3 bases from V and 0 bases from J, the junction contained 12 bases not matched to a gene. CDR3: CASSFQGGTGSHSGNTIYF. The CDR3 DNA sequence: TGTGCCAGCAGTTTCCAAGGGGGGACAGGGTCTCACTCTGGAAACACCATATATTTT.

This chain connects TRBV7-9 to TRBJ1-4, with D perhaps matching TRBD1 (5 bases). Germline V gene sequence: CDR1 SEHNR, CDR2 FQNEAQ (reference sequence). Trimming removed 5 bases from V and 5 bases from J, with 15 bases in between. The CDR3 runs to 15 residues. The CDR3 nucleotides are TGTGCCAGCAGCCCGATACAGGAGCCCAATGAAAAACTGTTTTTT. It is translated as CASSPIQEPNEKLFF.

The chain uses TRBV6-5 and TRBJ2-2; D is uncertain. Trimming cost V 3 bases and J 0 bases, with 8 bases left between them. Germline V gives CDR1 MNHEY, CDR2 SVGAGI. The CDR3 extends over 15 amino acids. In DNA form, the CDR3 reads TGTGCCAGCAGTTATGAAGCCGCGAACACCGGGGAGCTGTTTTTT. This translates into CASSYEAANTGELFF.

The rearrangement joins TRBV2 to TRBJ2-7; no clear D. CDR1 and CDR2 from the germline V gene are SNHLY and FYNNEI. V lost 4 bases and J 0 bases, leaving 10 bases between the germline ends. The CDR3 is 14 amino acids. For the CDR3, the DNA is TGTGCCAGCAGTGCTGAGTCGGTCTCCTACGAGCAGTACTTC. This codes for CASSAESVSYEQYF.

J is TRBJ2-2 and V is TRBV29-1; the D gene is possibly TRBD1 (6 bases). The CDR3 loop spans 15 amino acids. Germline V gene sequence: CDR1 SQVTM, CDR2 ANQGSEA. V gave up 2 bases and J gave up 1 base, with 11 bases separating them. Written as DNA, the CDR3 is TGCAGCGTTGAAACCGGGACACAGAACACCGGGGAGCTGTTTTTT. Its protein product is CSVETGTQNTGELFF.

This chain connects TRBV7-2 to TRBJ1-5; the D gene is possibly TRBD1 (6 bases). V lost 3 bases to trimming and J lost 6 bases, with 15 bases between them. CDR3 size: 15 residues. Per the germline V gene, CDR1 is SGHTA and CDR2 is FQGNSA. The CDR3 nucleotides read TGTGCCAGCAGCTTCCGGGACACTTGGACTCAGCCCCAGCATTTT. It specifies CASSFRDTWTQPQHF. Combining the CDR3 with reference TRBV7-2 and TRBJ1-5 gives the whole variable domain GAGVSQSPSNKVTEKGKDVELRCDPISGHTALYWYRQSLGQGLEFLIYFQGNSAPDKSGLPSDRFSAERTGGSVSTLTIQRTQQEDSAVYLCASSFRDTWTQPQHFGDGTRLSIL.